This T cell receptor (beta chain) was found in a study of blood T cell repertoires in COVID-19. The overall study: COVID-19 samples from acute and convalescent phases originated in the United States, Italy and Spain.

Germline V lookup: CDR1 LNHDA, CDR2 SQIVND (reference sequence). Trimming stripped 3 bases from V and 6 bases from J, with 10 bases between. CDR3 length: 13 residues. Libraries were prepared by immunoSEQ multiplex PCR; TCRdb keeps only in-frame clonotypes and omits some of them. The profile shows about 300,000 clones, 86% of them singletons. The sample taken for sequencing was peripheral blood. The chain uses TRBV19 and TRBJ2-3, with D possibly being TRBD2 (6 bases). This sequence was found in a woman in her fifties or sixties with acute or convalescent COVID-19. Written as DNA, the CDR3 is TGTGCCAGTAGTATGGGCGGGGCGGATACGCAGTATTTT. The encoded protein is CASSMGGADTQYF.